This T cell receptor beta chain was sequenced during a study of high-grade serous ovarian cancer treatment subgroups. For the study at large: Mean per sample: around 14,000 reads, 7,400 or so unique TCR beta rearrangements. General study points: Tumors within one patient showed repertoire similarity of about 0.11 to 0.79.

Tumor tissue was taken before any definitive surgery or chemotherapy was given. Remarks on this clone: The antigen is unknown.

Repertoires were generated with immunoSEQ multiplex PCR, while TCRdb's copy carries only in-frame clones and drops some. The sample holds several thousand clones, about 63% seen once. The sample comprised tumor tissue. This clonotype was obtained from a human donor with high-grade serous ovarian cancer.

The CDR3 is CASSIQSSYNEQFF. As DNA, the CDR3 is TGTGCCAGTAGTATACAGAGCTCCTACAATGAGCAGTTCTTC. This chain uses TRBV19 with TRBJ2-1; D is unresolved. The CDR3 extends over 14 amino acids. With 2 bases removed from V and 0 bases from J, the gap between germline ends came to 5 bases. CDR1 and CDR2 from the germline V gene are LNHDA and SQIVND (reference sequence). The whole variable domain, filled in from reference TRBV19 and TRBJ2-1, reads DGGITQSPKYLFRKEGQNVTLSCEQNLNHDAMYWYRQDPGQGLRLIYYSQIVNDFQKGDIAEGYSVSREKKESFPLTVTSAQKNPTAFYLCASSIQSSYNEQFFGPGTRLTVL.